The next 9 T cell receptor beta chains were all read from a single sample in a study of molecular identifiers for immune sequencing clone quantification. Each CDR3 protein is one row after TCRdb ran MiXCR on the PCR reads. The sample lists 85,000 to 120,000 distinct CDR3 sequences, 35% occurring once. Sequencing was carried out using naive CD8+ T cells from blood, with Jurkat cell RNA spiked in. The subset: FACS-sorted CD8+CD4-CCR7+CD45RA+ naive T cells. These receptors all stem from a human donor in good health. Some libraries in this study had Jurkat cell RNA spiked in.

In this sample, this clonotype turned up a few times. The CDR3 is CASSSGQGAVEQFF. CDR3 DNA sequence: TGTGCCAGCAGCTCCGGACAGGGGGCTGTTGAGCAGTTCTTC. The chain recombines TRBV7-3 with TRBJ2-1; 11 nucleotides agree with TRBD1. The V and J ends lost 4 bases and 9 bases, in that order; junction bases with no gene match: 5. Germline lookup yields CDR1 SGHTA and CDR2 FQGTGA. The CDR3 loop spans 14 amino acids.

This clonotype showed up just once. Since a much larger clone is just one base distant, this may be a read error. It is likely a read error, because the conserved phenylalanine at the end of the CDR3 is missing. The V call is TRBV7-9, the J call TRBJ2-3, with 8 bases that match TRBD1. The germline V gene encodes CDR1 SEHNR and CDR2 FQNEAQ (reference sequence). Trimming took 3 bases from V and 1 from J; bases not matched to a gene: 0. The CDR3 length is 14 residues. CDR3 bases: TGTGCCAGCAGCTTCAGGGGGCGCACAGATACGCAGTATATT. This sequence encodes CASSFRGRTDTQYI.

The chain employs TRBV20-1 and TRBJ2-3, with D maybe TRBD2 (6 bases). Trimming stripped 7 bases from V and 7 bases from J, with 18 bases between. CDR1 DFQATT and CDR2 SNEGSKA come from the germline V gene (reference sequence). This CDR3 has 13 amino acids. In nucleotides, the CDR3 is TGCAGTGTTTCAACGGGAGAAATAAATACGCAGTATTTT. Translating it yields CSVSTGEINTQYF.

Notes on this clonotype: Being one base from a much bigger clone, this may be a read error. J is TRBJ2-4 and V is TRBV12-3 or TRBV12-4; a weak D match, TRBD1 (6 bases). V gave up 3 bases and J gave up 15 bases, with 12 bases separating them. This CDR3 is built from 11 residues. The CDR3 sequence is CASSFTGTLYF. As DNA, the CDR3 is TGTGCCAGCAGTTTCACAGGGACGCTGTACTTC.

The sample holds a few counts of this clonotype. This chain joins TRBV9 and TRBJ2-3; D remains unclear. Trimming pared 0 bases from V and 0 bases from J, leaving 11 bases between. Germline-derived CDR1 and CDR2 are SGDLS and YYNGEE. The CDR3 covers 16 residues. The CDR3 region has the DNA TGTGCCAGCAGCGTAGCTGGTGGGTCTAGCACAGATACGCAGTATTTT. Translation gives CASSVAGGSSTDTQYF. The whole variable domain, filled in from reference TRBV9 and TRBJ2-3, reads DSGVTQTPKHLITATGQRVTLRCSPRSGDLSVYWYQQSLDQGLQFLIQYYNGEERAKGNILERFSAQQFPDLHSELNLSSLELGDSALYFCASSVAGGSSTDTQYFGPGTRLTVL.

The table lists this clonotype with many counts. The CDR3 loop is CASSLGGDEQYF. The CDR3 bases are TGTGCCAGCAGCTTAGGGGGTGACGAGCAGTACTTC. V is TRBV7-8 and J is TRBJ2-7; D gene ambiguous. Germline V CDR1 and CDR2: SGHVS, FQNEAQ. There are 12 residues in the CDR3. V was trimmed by 1 base and J by 5 bases, leaving 6 bases between them.

On this clonotype itself: A junction end diverges from the germline sequence, so it may reflect a read error. The chain couples TRBV12-3 or TRBV12-4 to TRBJ2-7; D remains unclear. The CDR3 runs 13 residues. Here the CDR3 reads CDSSLFRFNEQYF. DNA for the CDR3: TGTGACAGCAGTTTATTCCGTTTTAACGAGCAGTACTTC.

This clonotype was counted at least ten times. The chain employs TRBV7-8 and TRBJ2-7, with D possibly matching TRBD1 (5 bases). V lost 4 bases to trimming and J lost 2 bases, with 12 bases between them. This CDR3 spans 14 amino acids. From germline, CDR1 is SGHVS and CDR2 FQNEAQ. CDR3 protein: CASSSARQTYEQYF. CDR3 coding DNA: TGTGCCAGCAGCTCGGCCCGACAGACCTACGAGCAGTACTTC.

This sequence joins TRBV6-2 or TRBV6-3 and TRBJ2-6, with a possible D match to TRBD1 (6 bases). Germline V gene data show CDR1 as MNHEY and CDR2 as SVGEGT. The CDR3 totals 13 residues. The V end lost 8 bases, the J end lost 5 bases, and 10 bases lay between the germline ends. The CDR3 nucleotides are TGTGCCAGCTTGGGGGCCCGGGCCAACGTCCTGACTTTC. The encoded protein is CASLGARANVLTF.